This TCR beta chain was recorded in a study of blood T cell repertoires in COVID-19. Study as a whole: COVID-19 samples collected from the United States, Italy and Spain covered acute and convalescent phases.

A few counts support this clone. Original data processing: How many nucleated cells were present was estimated from reference gene primer amplification. Profiled with immunoSEQ multiplex PCR; TCRdb holds only in-frame clones, not every one. Clonal size and the V and J genes are those of that table, whereas D and trimming came from the DNA. The sample has 150,000 or so clones, about 80% seen once; the top ten hold 9% to 14%. V was trimmed by 0 bases and J by 5 bases, leaving 20 bases between them. Germline V gives CDR1 GTSNPN, CDR2 SVGIG (reference sequence). The length of the CDR3 is 17 residues. The J gene is TRBJ1-5, the V gene TRBV30; D gene uncertain. The sequence came from an older woman with COVID-19, enrolled during active disease. Specimen: peripheral blood. DNA for the CDR3: TGTGCCTGGAGTGTAAGGACCGGGAGAGGGAGCGATCAGCCCCAGCATTTT. Its protein is CAWSVRTGRGSDQPQHF.